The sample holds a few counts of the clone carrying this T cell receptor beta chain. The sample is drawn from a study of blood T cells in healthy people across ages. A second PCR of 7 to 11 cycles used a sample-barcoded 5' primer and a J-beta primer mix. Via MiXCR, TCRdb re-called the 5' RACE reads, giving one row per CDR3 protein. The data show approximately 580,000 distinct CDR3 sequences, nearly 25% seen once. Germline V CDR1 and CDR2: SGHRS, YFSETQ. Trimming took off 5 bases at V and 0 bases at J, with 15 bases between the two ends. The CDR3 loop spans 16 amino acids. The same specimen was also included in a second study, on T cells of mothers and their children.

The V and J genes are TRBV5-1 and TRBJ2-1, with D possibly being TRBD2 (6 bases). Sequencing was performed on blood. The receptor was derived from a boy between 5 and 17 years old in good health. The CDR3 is CASRVASASSYNEQFF. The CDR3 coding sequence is TGCGCCAGCAGAGTCGCTAGCGCGAGCTCCTACAATGAGCAGTTCTTC.